This T cell receptor (beta chain) was captured in a study of graft-versus-host responses after intestinal transplantation. V lost 0 bases to trimming and J lost 7 bases; unmatched junction nucleotides: 5. The CDR3 runs to 16 residues. Looked up from germline, CDR1 is LGHNA and CDR2 is YSLEER. Assay: immunoSEQ multiplex PCR; the TCRdb copy retains only in-frame clones and omits some. Of 85,000 to 95,000 clones in the sample, 90% to 95% were seen once. About this clone: What it recognizes is unknown.

This TCR was sampled from a human donor who received an intestinal transplant. Specimen: unstimulated CD8+ T cells sorted from spleen or lymph node cells, collected before intestinal transplant. The chain carries TRBV4-3 and TRBJ2-2; 10 bases are a match to TRBD2. DNA of the CDR3: TGCGCCAGCAGCCAAGAACCTAGCGGGGGTGTCGGGGAGCTGTTTTTT. Amino acid sequence: CASSQEPSGGVGELFF.